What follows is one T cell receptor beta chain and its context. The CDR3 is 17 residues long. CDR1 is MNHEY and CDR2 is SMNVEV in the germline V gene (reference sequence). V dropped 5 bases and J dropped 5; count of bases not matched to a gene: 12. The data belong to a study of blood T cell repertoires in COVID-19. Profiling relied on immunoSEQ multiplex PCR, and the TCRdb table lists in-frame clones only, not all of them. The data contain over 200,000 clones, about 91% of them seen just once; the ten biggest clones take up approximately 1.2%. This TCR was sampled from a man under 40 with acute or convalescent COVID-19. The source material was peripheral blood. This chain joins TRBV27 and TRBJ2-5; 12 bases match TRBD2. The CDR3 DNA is TGTGCCAGCAGTCCGTTAAAGACTAGCGGGGGAAATGAGACCCAGTACTTC. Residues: CASSPLKTSGGNETQYF.